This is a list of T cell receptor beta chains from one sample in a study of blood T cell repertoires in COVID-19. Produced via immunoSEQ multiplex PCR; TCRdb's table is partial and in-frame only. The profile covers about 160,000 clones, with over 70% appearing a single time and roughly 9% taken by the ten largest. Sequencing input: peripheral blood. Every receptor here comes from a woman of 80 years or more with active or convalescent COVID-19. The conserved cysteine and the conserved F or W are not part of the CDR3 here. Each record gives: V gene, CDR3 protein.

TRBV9 ASSFGSLDTQY
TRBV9 ASSVGFGESQPQH
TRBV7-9 ASSLDMESYT
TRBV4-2 ASSQGSAQETQY
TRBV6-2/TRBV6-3 ASSNRDSGANVLT
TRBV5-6 ASSLAIGATEQF
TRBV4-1 ASSRLPAGGASTGELF
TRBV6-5 ASRGQGADGYT
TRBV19 ASSTGHIAGNTIY
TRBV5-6 ASSLAWGGEQY
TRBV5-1 ASSPGGTGQLEAF
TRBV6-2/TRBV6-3 ASSSGLSNQPQH
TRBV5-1 ASSLARNNEQF
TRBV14 ASSQGQGINSPLH
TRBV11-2 ASSPWAQETQY
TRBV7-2 ASSLPRGVYEQY
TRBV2 ASSVGLVEQY
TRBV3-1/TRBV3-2 ASSQPTGPYTEAF
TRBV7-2 ASSLDNGYAYNSPLH
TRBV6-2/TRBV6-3 ASSSRERYEQY